The next 7 T cell receptor beta chains were all read from a single sample in a study of beta chain features in type 1 diabetes. The antigens of these receptors remain unknown. Whole-study results and caveats: Among all four CD4+ subsets, Type 1 diabetes patients had TCRB CDR3s that were moderately but significantly shorter.

Of the isolated RNA, all was reverse transcribed, and so the sequenced material was expressed TCRB transcripts. Clones were read by immunoSEQ multiplex PCR, and TCRdb kept only the in-frame ones, dropping some. The table records about 650,000 clones, around 11% of them present only once. Material for sequencing was naive CD4+ T cells from blood. The receptors were gathered from a man under 40 with type 1 diabetes.

This clone was detected only a few times. This sequence joins TRBV2 and TRBJ2-7; D is perhaps TRBD1 (6 bases). The CDR3 totals 13 residues. Trimming shortened V by 7 bases and J by 5 bases, and 15 bases separated the two germline ends. Looked up from germline, CDR1 is SNHLY and CDR2 is FYNNEI. The CDR3 sequence: CASTADRSHEQYF. The CDR3 nucleotides are TGTGCCAGCACTGCAGACAGGTCCCACGAGCAGTACTTC.

This rearrangement joins TRBV27 to TRBJ1-5, with unresolved D. Germline CDR1 MNHEY, CDR2 SMNVEV (reference sequence). This CDR3 has 14 amino acids. V was cut by 3 bases and J by 2 bases, with 8 bases left in between. The CDR3 DNA reads as TGTGCCAGCAGTTTTCGGGAGGGCAATCAGCCCCAGCATTTT. Amino acid sequence: CASSFREGNQPQHF.

The CDR3 DNA sequence: TGTGCCAGCAGCGGGGCCGGGGGATATAGCAATCAGCCCCAGCATTTT. Its protein product is CASSGAGGYSNQPQHF. The rearrangement links TRBV5-6 to TRBJ1-5; tentatively, D is TRBD1 (5 bases). Germline V CDR1 and CDR2: SGHDT, YYEEEE. The length of the CDR3 is 16 residues. Trimming left V 4 bases short and J 0 bases short, with 14 bases between.

This clone was counted a few times. The chain is built from TRBV6-5 and TRBJ1-6, with unresolved D. The CDR3 extends over 13 amino acids. Trimming removed 5 bases from V and 7 bases from J, with 9 bases in between. Germline CDR1 reads MNHEY; CDR2 reads SVGAGI. CDR3 sequence (DNA): TGTGCCAGCAGTAATCTGGGGAATTCACCCCTCCACTTT. This encodes CASSNLGNSPLHF.

Only a few counts were recorded for this clone. The V gene is TRBV7-2, the J gene TRBJ1-5; D call uncertain. Germline values: CDR1 SGHTA, CDR2 FQGNSA. The V and J ends lost 1 base and 2 bases respectively, with 3 bases between them. The CDR3 is 13 amino acids. The chain's CDR3 is CASSLERNQPQHF. The CDR3 region has the DNA TGTGCCAGCAGCTTAGAACGCAATCAGCCCCAGCATTTT.

J is TRBJ2-1 and V is TRBV4-1, with 7 bases fitting TRBD1. CDR3 size: 17 residues. J lost 8 bases, V lost 2 bases, and 15 bases had no gene match. Germline CDR1 and CDR2: MGHRA and YSYEKL. The CDR3 spells CASSQSANRGGRDEQFF. The CDR3 nucleotides are TGCGCCAGCAGCCAAAGTGCTAACAGGGGCGGCCGCGATGAGCAGTTCTTC.

The V call is TRBV29-1, the J call TRBJ1-5; 8 nucleotides align to TRBD1. With V trimmed by 5 bases and J by 5 bases, 5 bases remained unmatched. Germline V CDR1 and CDR2: SQVTM, ANQGSEA. The CDR3 is made up of 13 amino acids. The CDR3 here is CSVTGQGDQPQHF. The CDR3 nucleotides read TGCAGCGTTACCGGACAGGGCGATCAGCCCCAGCATTTT.